These 24 T cell receptor beta chains were all obtained from the same sample, sequenced in a study of blood T cell repertoires in COVID-19. Data came from immunoSEQ multiplex PCR; TCRdb stores just in-frame clones and leaves some out. The sample includes roughly 99,000 clones, 88% of them seen just once. Specimen: peripheral blood. The receptors here all came from a man aged 50-60 years with active or convalescent COVID-19.

The sample holds one count of this clone. The CDR3 DNA reads as TGTGCCAGCAGCTTGAGAGTAGCGGGAGATACGCAGTATTTT. Its protein is CASSLRVAGDTQYF. This chain uses TRBV5-4 with TRBJ2-3; 7 positions agree with TRBD2. Germline V gene lookup returns CDR1 SGHNT and CDR2 YYREEE (reference sequence). Trimming removed 1 base from V and 5 bases from J; junction bases left unmatched: 4. The CDR3 loop spans 14 amino acids.

The rearrangement links TRBV5-6 to TRBJ1-3; 7 bases map to TRBD1. Trimming removed 2 bases from V and 2 bases from J; junction bases left unmatched: 10. The CDR3 length is 17 residues. Germline values: CDR1 SGHDT, CDR2 YYEEEE. CDR3 loop: CASSLYRGLKPGNTIYF. The DNA of the CDR3 is TGTGCCAGCAGCTTATACAGGGGACTCAAGCCTGGAAACACCATATATTTT.

This rearrangement joins TRBV6-1 to TRBJ2-7, with D uncertain. Per germline, CDR1 MNHNS and CDR2 SASEGT. V shed 3 bases and J shed 5 bases, with 14 bases lying between them. This CDR3 is 14 amino acids long. CDR3 coding DNA: TGTGCCAGCAGTGATCTGGCAGGCTCAAACGAGCAGTACTTC. It is translated as CASSDLAGSNEQYF.

The J gene is TRBJ1-5, the V gene TRBV3-1 (or the pseudogene TRBV3-2), with a tentative D call TRBD1 (6 bases). In germline, CDR1 is LGHDT, CDR2 YNNKEL (reference sequence). The V and J ends lost 1 base and 0 bases respectively, with 16 bases between them. The CDR3 totals 18 residues. In DNA form, the CDR3 reads TGTGCCAGCAGCCAAGCCCCTCCGGGACATCATAGCAATCAGCCCCAGCATTTT. It encodes CASSQAPPGHHSNQPQHF.

The J gene is TRBJ2-1, the V gene TRBV27; TRBD2 matches at 7 bases. CDR1 MNHEY and CDR2 SMNVEV come from the germline V gene (reference sequence). With 2 bases clipped from V and 0 bases from J, the junction kept 1 base outside the gene matches. The CDR3 has 15 amino acids. CDR3 bases: TGTGCCAGCAGTTTAGGCGGGAGCTCCTACAATGAGCAGTTCTTC. Translated, it gives CASSLGGSSYNEQFF.

V and J are TRBV25-1 and TRBJ1-1; the D gene is possibly TRBD1 (5 bases). V dropped 3 bases and J dropped 6 bases, with 11 bases sitting between them. The CDR3 loop spans 13 amino acids. The germline CDR1 and CDR2 sequences are MGHDK and SYGVNS. The CDR3 DNA reads as TGTGCCAGCAGTGATGTCAGGGTGGCTGAAGCTTTCTTT. It encodes CASSDVRVAEAFF.

This clone appeared a few times. V and J are TRBV19 and TRBJ1-5; D may be TRBD1 (5 bases). Germline CDR1 and CDR2: LNHDA and SQIVND (reference sequence). This CDR3 comprises 16 residues. V was shortened by 3 bases and J by 4 bases, with 16 bases between the two germline ends. The CDR3 is CASSIARGLTNQPQHF. The CDR3 nucleotides are TGTGCCAGTAGTATTGCGAGGGGACTGACTAATCAGCCCCAGCATTTT.

V and J are TRBV27 and TRBJ1-1; D is possibly TRBD1 (6 bases). The CDR3 extends over 12 amino acids. Trimming took 7 bases from V and 5 from J, leaving 11 bases between them. Germline assignment: CDR1 MNHEY and CDR2 SMNVEV (reference sequence). As DNA, the CDR3 is TGTGCCAGCAAGGGGGTGGGGACTGAAGCTTTCTTT. Protein: CASKGVGTEAFF.

V gene TRBV6-2 or TRBV6-3 combines with J gene TRBJ2-7, with TRBD2 identical over 11 bases. V was clipped by 1 base and J by 5 bases; unmatched bases: 10. From germline, CDR1 is MNHEY and CDR2 SVGEGT. The CDR3 spans 17 residues. The CDR3 DNA reads as TGTGCCAGCAGTTACTATAGCGGGAGGGCCAAGGAGGACGAGCAGTACTTC. This codes for CASSYYSGRAKEDEQYF.

This clone was seen only once. The chain employs TRBV18 and TRBJ1-5; D gene uncertain. Germline assignment: CDR1 KGHSH and CDR2 LQKENI. The V end was cut by 0 bases, the J end by 4 bases, with 13 bases between. This CDR3 region has 16 residues. The CDR3 DNA sequence: TGTGCCAGCTCACCACCAGGTGGCACAGCTAATCAGCCCCAGCATTTT. This translates into CASSPPGGTANQPQHF.

This clone has more than one count but fewer than ten. The J gene is TRBJ2-7, the V gene TRBV5-1; TRBD1 agrees at 7 bases. CDR3 length: 15 amino acids. V trimming: 4 bases; J trimming: 6 bases; junction bases outside the gene matches: 13. The germline V gene encodes CDR1 SGHRS and CDR2 YFSETQ. DNA of the CDR3: TGCGCCAGCAGCACAGGAACAGGGGCGATATCCGAGCAGTACTTC. This sequence encodes CASSTGTGAISEQYF.

The chain has TRBV3-1 (or the pseudogene TRBV3-2) and TRBJ1-6; maybe TRBD1 (5 bases). V was cut by 4 bases and J by 8 bases, with 6 bases left in between. Germline assignment: CDR1 LGHDT and CDR2 YNNKEL (reference sequence). The CDR3 has 12 residues. The CDR3 region has the DNA TGTGCCAGCAGCCGGGGCGATTCACCCCTCCACTTT. Translating gives CASSRGDSPLHF.

The V call is TRBV19, the J call TRBJ2-5; D possibly corresponds to TRBD1 (6 bases). Per germline, CDR1 LNHDA and CDR2 SQIVND (reference sequence). The germline V and J ends were trimmed by 4 bases and 5 bases, with 11 bases remaining between them. This CDR3 spans 13 amino acids. CDR3 amino acids: CASSRRQAETQYF. CDR3 DNA sequence: TGTGCCAGTAGTAGACGACAGGCGGAGACCCAGTACTTC.

This chain joins TRBV19 and TRBJ2-7, with a weak D call TRBD2 (6 bases). CDR1 LNHDA and CDR2 SQIVND come from the germline V gene (reference sequence). CDR3 length equals 13 residues. V lost 5 bases, J lost 0 bases, and 8 bases lay in between. The CDR3 DNA reads as TGTGCCAGTAGTTCGCGGGACTCCTACGAGCAGTACTTC. It specifies CASSSRDSYEQYF. Using reference TRBV19 and TRBJ2-7 for the parts outside the CDR3, the full variable domain is DGGITQSPKYLFRKEGQNVTLSCEQNLNHDAMYWYRQDPGQGLRLIYYSQIVNDFQKGDIAEGYSVSREKKESFPLTVTSAQKNPTAFYLCASSSRDSYEQYFGPGTRLTVT.

V usage is TRBV6-2 or TRBV6-3 and J usage is TRBJ2-3, with 8 bases fitting TRBD1. The CDR3 is 15 amino acids. Germline V lookup: CDR1 MNHEY, CDR2 SVGEGT. V gave up 5 bases and J gave up 6 bases; unmatched junction bases: 10. As DNA, the CDR3 is TGTGCCAGCAGTGCCTCACAGGGGGGATGGGATACGCAGTATTTT. Translation gives CASSASQGGWDTQYF.

V usage is TRBV30 and J usage is TRBJ2-1; D might be TRBD1 (5 bases). V shed 8 bases and J shed 6 bases, with 20 bases lying between them. The CDR3 is 14 amino acids. The germline gives CDR1 GTSNPN, CDR2 SVGIG (reference sequence). CDR3 amino acids: CATQTALRGNEQFF. Here the CDR3 DNA reads TGTGCCACACAGACGGCCCTTAGGGGCAATGAGCAGTTCTTC.

The rearrangement joins TRBV3-1 (or the pseudogene TRBV3-2) to TRBJ2-7, with a tentative D call TRBD1 (5 bases). Germline values: CDR1 LGHDT, CDR2 YNNKEL (reference sequence). With 4 bases removed from V and 2 bases from J, the gap between germline ends came to 9 bases. This CDR3 has 13 residues. This CDR3 reads CASSLRQTYEQYF. DNA for the CDR3: TGTGCCAGCAGCCTCCGACAGACCTACGAGCAGTACTTC.

In DNA, the CDR3 is TGTGCCAGCAGCGGAGGGGTCGGCCCAACTAATGAAAAACTGTTTTTT. Protein product: CASSGGVGPTNEKLFF. The chain uses TRBV11-2 and TRBJ1-4; D is possibly TRBD1 (5 bases). In germline, CDR1 is SGHAT, CDR2 FQNNGV. The CDR3 runs 16 residues. The germline V and J ends were trimmed by 5 bases and 0 bases, with 13 bases remaining between them.

The chain uses TRBV9 and TRBJ2-3; possible D gene TRBD2, 6 bases. The CDR3 is made up of 16 amino acids. Germline V lookup: CDR1 SGDLS, CDR2 YYNGEE. V dropped 4 bases and J dropped 0 bases, with 15 bases sitting between them. CDR3 in amino acids: CASSSRSGTSTDTQYF. The CDR3 DNA is TGTGCCAGCAGCTCACGATCCGGGACTAGCACAGATACGCAGTATTTT.

The chain combines TRBV7-9 with TRBJ1-2, with a possible D match to TRBD1 (6 bases). The CDR3 loop spans 15 amino acids. V lost 6 bases and J lost 4, with 18 bases in between. Germline V CDR1 and CDR2: SEHNR, FQNEAQ (reference sequence). The CDR3 region has the DNA TGTGCCAGCAGTCACCGGGACAATCCAGCCTATGGCTACACCTTC. Its protein is CASSHRDNPAYGYTF.

V is TRBV9 and J is TRBJ2-1; possibly TRBD2 for D (6 bases). The CDR3 runs 12 residues. Per the germline V gene, CDR1 is SGDLS and CDR2 is YYNGEE. CDR3 DNA: TGTGCAGCCGGAGCGGGCGATAATGAGCAGTTCTTC. It specifies CAAGAGDNEQFF.

This chain uses TRBV20-1 with TRBJ2-7; D unclear. Germline CDR1 DFQATT, CDR2 SNEGSKA (reference sequence). V lost 6 bases and J 4 bases, leaving 10 bases between the germline ends. This CDR3 spans 11 amino acids. The CDR3 spells CSATERYEQYF. DNA for the CDR3: TGCAGTGCAACCGAGAGGTACGAGCAGTACTTC.

This clone came up once. V is TRBV5-4 and J is TRBJ2-5, with D uncertain. Per germline, CDR1 SGHNT and CDR2 YYREEE (reference sequence). The CDR3 contains 13 residues. V lost 0 bases and J 5 bases, leaving 8 bases between the germline ends. CDR3 region: CASSLVNFETQYF. The CDR3 DNA follows: TGTGCCAGCAGCTTGGTAAATTTCGAGACCCAGTACTTC.

The chain recombines TRBV23-1 with TRBJ2-3; TRBD2 matches 12 bases. TRBV23-1 is an ORF; its function is uncertain. This CDR3 has 19 amino acids. J gave up 0 bases and V 8 bases, and 15 bases lay outside the gene matches. The CDR3 nucleotides read TGCGCCAGCCACAACGGGTGGGGACTAGCGGGTCCTAGCACAGATACGCAGTATTTT. Protein: CASHNGWGLAGPSTDTQYF.